Presented here are 15 T cell receptor beta chains from one specimen sequenced in a study of shared clonotypes between healthy human individuals (dated by TCRdb to about 2020). The receptor library was made with the immunoSEQ multiplex PCR assay. TCRdb took over this immuneACCESS table, retaining in-frame rearrangements with V and J assigned. Such tables are incomplete; in checked studies, under half of the missing clones stem from an unresolved V gene, and the remainder is unexplained. Present in this sample are about 2.4 million clones, 93% of which were seen just once. The ten most abundant clones make up 0.36% of the sample. Input material: naive CD4+ T cells from PBMCs. This specimen's cell subset or site label, per the study, means: CD45RA+ positively selected. All receptors derive from a man aged 18 to 35 in good health. Some clones in this sample may be carry-over from other donors' samples.

V is TRBV6-1 and J is TRBJ1-2; D not resolved. The CDR3 runs 15 residues. Trimming shortened V by 0 bases and J by 4 bases, and 12 bases separated the two germline ends. Per the germline V gene, CDR1 is MNHNS and CDR2 is SASEGT. This CDR3 is CASSEAVAGIYGYTF. Written as DNA, the CDR3 is TGTGCCAGCAGTGAAGCGGTGGCAGGTATCTATGGCTACACCTTC.

With respect to this clone: The identical CDR3 is also encoded by other nucleotide sequences in the sample. The chain joins TRBV9 to TRBJ2-5, with a possible D match to TRBD2 (6 bases). This CDR3 comprises 13 residues. CDR1 and CDR2 from the germline V gene are SGDLS and YYNGEE. V was trimmed by 2 bases and J by 5 bases, leaving 10 bases between them. This CDR3 is CASSVGGSETQYF. The CDR3 DNA sequence: TGTGCCAGCAGCGTTGGGGGGTCGGAGACCCAGTACTTC. Complete variable domain (other parts from reference TRBV9 and TRBJ2-5): DSGVTQTPKHLITATGQRVTLRCSPRSGDLSVYWYQQSLDQGLQFLIQYYNGEERAKGNILERFSAQQFPDLHSELNLSSLELGDSALYFCASSVGGSETQYFGPGTRLLVL.

The chain combines TRBV28 with TRBJ1-5; D is perhaps TRBD1 (5 bases). CDR1 MDHEN and CDR2 SYDVKM come from the germline V gene. Trimming took off 5 bases at V and 2 bases at J, with 19 bases between the two ends. CDR3 length: 17 amino acids. CDR3 coding DNA: TGTGCCAGCAGTCGTTTCGGGACCCTTGGCCGCAATCAGCCCCAGCATTTT. It encodes CASSRFGTLGRNQPQHF.

The V call is TRBV4-1, the J call TRBJ1-3; 7 bases are shared with TRBD1. The CDR3 consists of 15 residues. V dropped 2 bases and J dropped 2; count of bases not matched to a gene: 3. Germline V gene lookup returns CDR1 MGHRA and CDR2 YSYEKL. The CDR3 sequence: CASSQHDRAGNTIYF. CDR3 DNA: TGCGCCAGCAGCCAACACGACAGGGCTGGAAACACCATATATTTT.

This chain links TRBV15 with TRBJ2-7, with TRBD2 matching over 15 bases. The ends lost 5 bases at V and 12 bases at J; junction bases unmatched: 8. Germline loops: CDR1 LNHNV, CDR2 YYDKDF (reference sequence). The CDR3 has 14 amino acids. This chain's CDR3 is CATSGGGLAGGRYF. In DNA form, the CDR3 reads TGTGCCACCAGCGGAGGGGGACTAGCGGGAGGACGGTACTTC. Complete variable domain (other parts from reference TRBV15 and TRBJ2-7): DAMVIQNPRYQVTQFGKPVTLSCSQTLNHNVMYWYQQKSSQAPKLLFHYYDKDFNNEADTPDNFQSRRPNTSFCFLDIRSPGLGDTAMYLCATSGGGLAGGRYFGPGTRLTVT.

A note on this clone: This sample includes further DNA sequences coding for the same CDR3. This rearrangement joins TRBV28 to TRBJ2-3; D remains unclear. CDR1 MDHEN and CDR2 SYDVKM come from the germline V gene. The CDR3 length is 11 residues. With 4 bases removed from V and 6 bases from J, the gap between germline ends came to 5 bases. CDR3 amino acids: CASSSRDTQYF. CDR3 bases: TGTGCCAGCAGTTCCCGGGATACGCAGTATTTT.

This chain uses TRBV5-1 with TRBJ2-1; 7 positions match TRBD2. Looked up from germline, CDR1 is SGHRS and CDR2 is YFSETQ. CDR3 size: 15 residues. The ends lost 0 bases at V and 6 bases at J; junction bases unmatched: 6. The CDR3 DNA is TGCGCCAGCAGCTTGGTGGTGGGAGGGGCCAATGAGCAGTTCTTC. Translation gives CASSLVVGGANEQFF.

The V call is TRBV28, the J call TRBJ1-4, with D possibly TRBD1 on 6 matching bases. Germline V gene lookup returns CDR1 MDHEN and CDR2 SYDVKM. CDR3 length equals 14 residues. V dropped 2 bases and J dropped 8 bases, with 12 bases sitting between them. CDR3 region: CASSLPYRGEKLFF. Written as DNA, the CDR3 is TGTGCCAGCAGTTTACCCTATAGGGGGGAAAAACTGTTTTTT.

This rearrangement joins TRBV2 to TRBJ2-5, with D possibly being TRBD2 (7 bases). The V end lost 5 bases, the J end lost 5 bases, and 15 bases lay between the germline ends. The germline V gene encodes CDR1 SNHLY and CDR2 FYNNEI. The CDR3 is made up of 14 amino acids. Here the CDR3 DNA reads TGTGCCAGCAGTCCGTTACAGGGAGGGGAGACCCAGTACTTC. Translated: CASSPLQGGETQYF.

The V gene is TRBV2, the J gene TRBJ1-1; D possibly corresponds to TRBD1 (5 bases). CDR3 size: 14 residues. Germline V gene lookup returns CDR1 SNHLY and CDR2 FYNNEI. Trimming shortened V by 8 bases and J by 2 bases, and 15 bases separated the two germline ends. Here the CDR3 reads CASQLWGPNTEAFF. As DNA, the CDR3 is TGTGCCAGCCAACTGTGGGGCCCCAACACTGAAGCTTTCTTT.

V is TRBV27 and J is TRBJ2-7, with 7 bases matching TRBD2. V dropped 6 bases and J dropped 13; count of bases not matched to a gene: 15. This CDR3 spans 13 amino acids. Germline V gene data show CDR1 as MNHEY and CDR2 as SMNVEV (reference sequence). The CDR3 nucleotides are TGTGCCAGCAGCCGGAGTAGTCGGGAGGTGGGTTACTTC. Amino acid sequence: CASSRSSREVGYF.

This clone was recorded once. The chain joins TRBV10-3 to TRBJ2-1, with 8 bases identical to TRBD1. Trimming removed 5 bases from V and 1 base from J; junction bases left unmatched: 7. The CDR3 has 16 residues. Per germline, CDR1 ENHRY and CDR2 SYGVKD. The CDR3 loop is CAISSRTGLSYNEQFF. Written as DNA, the CDR3 is TGTGCCATCAGTTCCCGGACAGGGCTTTCCTACAATGAGCAGTTCTTC.

In nucleotides, the CDR3 is TGTGCCAGCAGTGGCCGGGACCGAGTCCTCGACGAGCAGTACTTC. Amino acids: CASSGRDRVLDEQYF. The rearrangement links TRBV6-5 to TRBJ2-7; the D call may be TRBD1 or TRBD2 (5 bases each). V dropped 5 bases and J dropped 5 bases, with 19 bases sitting between them. CDR1 MNHEY and CDR2 SVGAGI come from the germline V gene. This CDR3 contains 15 residues.

The chain uses TRBV9 and TRBJ2-5, with 12 bases fitting TRBD2. The CDR3 totals 15 residues. The V gene end was trimmed by 1 base and the J gene end by 5 bases; junction bases not matched to a gene: 3. Looked up from germline, CDR1 is SGDLS and CDR2 is YYNGEE. The CDR3 bases are TGTGCCAGCAGCGTAACTAGCGGGAGGCTGGAGACCCAGTACTTC. Translating gives CASSVTSGRLETQYF.

CDR3 sequence (DNA): TGTGCCAGCAGTCCATCGGACTATGGCTACACCTTC. Protein product: CASSPSDYGYTF. This chain joins TRBV6-6 and TRBJ1-2; D remains unclear. Trimming pared 5 bases from V and 3 bases from J, leaving 7 bases between. This CDR3 has 12 amino acids. Germline CDR1 MNHNY, CDR2 SVGAGI (reference sequence).